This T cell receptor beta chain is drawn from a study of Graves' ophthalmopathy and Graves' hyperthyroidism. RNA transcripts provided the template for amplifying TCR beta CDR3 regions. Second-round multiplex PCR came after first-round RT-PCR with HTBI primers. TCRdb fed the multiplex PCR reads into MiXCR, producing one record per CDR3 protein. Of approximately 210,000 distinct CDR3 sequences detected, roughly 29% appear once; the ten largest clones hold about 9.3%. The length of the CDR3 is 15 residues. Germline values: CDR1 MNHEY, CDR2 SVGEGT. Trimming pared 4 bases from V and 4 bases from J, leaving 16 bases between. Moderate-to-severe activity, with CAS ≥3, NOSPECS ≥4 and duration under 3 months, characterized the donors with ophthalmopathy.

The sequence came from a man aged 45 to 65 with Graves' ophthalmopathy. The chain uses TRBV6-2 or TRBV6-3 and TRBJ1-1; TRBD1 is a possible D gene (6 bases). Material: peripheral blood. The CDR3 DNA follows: TGTGCCAGCAGTTCCGCTCTTGGGGGCGGCACTGAAGCTTTCTTT. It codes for CASSSALGGGTEAFF.